This record looks at one TCR beta chain sequence and its context. Its antigen remains unidentified. Germline V CDR1 and CDR2: KGHSH, LQKENI. Trimming cost V 4 bases and J 0 bases, with 10 bases left between them. The CDR3 loop spans 14 amino acids. The sample belongs to a study of OX40 agonist ivuxolimab in advanced cancers. General study points: Partly responding patients at 0.1-3.0 mg/kg showed some of the smallest clonal expansion. At 0.1 to 3.0 mg/kg, clonal expansion of CD4+ and CD8+ blood T cells had occurred by week 6.

Produced via immunoSEQ multiplex PCR; TCRdb's table is partial and in-frame only. The table shows over 65,000 clones, with roughly 80% occurring only once. The sequence came from an adult with an advanced solid tumor such as melanoma, head and neck, liver or kidney cancer. Sequences were derived from CD4+ or CD8+ T cells sorted from blood, sampled in a trial of the OX40 agonist ivuxolimab. The chain is built from TRBV18 and TRBJ2-7; TRBD2 might be the D (5 bases). Here the CDR3 reads CASSRGLSSYEQYV. The CDR3, as DNA: TGTGCCAGCTCACGAGGGTTGAGCTCCTACGAGCAGTACGTC.